The 30 T cell receptor beta chains given below trace back to one sample, sequenced in a study of STAT3 mutations in large granular lymphocyte leukemia. Study conclusions and caveats: Every T-cell large granular lymphocyte leukemia patient had at least one immunodominant TCR beta clonotype.

The protocol was immunoSEQ multiplex PCR, while the TCRdb copy is restricted to in-frame clones and leaves out a portion. Of roughly 31,000 clones listed, over 65% are singletons. These receptors lack a known antigen. Sequenced sample: peripheral blood mononuclear cells. The receptors were sampled from a woman aged 45-65 years with T-cell large granular lymphocyte leukemia. Some clones in this sample may be carry-over from other donors' samples.

The J gene is TRBJ2-1, the V gene TRBV19; 8 bases map to TRBD2. The V and J ends lost 4 bases and 2 bases, in that order; junction bases with no gene match: 10. The CDR3 runs 17 residues. Germline V gene sequence: CDR1 LNHDA, CDR2 SQIVND (reference sequence). CDR3 sequence reads: CASSTLQGSGAYNEQFF. For the CDR3, the DNA is TGTGCCAGTAGTACGCTCCAAGGTAGCGGGGCCTACAATGAGCAGTTCTTC.

The chain employs TRBV5-1 and TRBJ2-3; 14 bases line up with TRBD2. Trimming took 4 bases from V and 4 from J; bases not matched to a gene: 5. CDR1 and CDR2 (germline): SGHRS, YFSETQ. This CDR3 is 16 amino acids long. CDR3 nucleotides: TGCGCCAGCAGCCCGGGACTAGCGGGAGCCTCAGATACGCAGTATTTT. This codes for CASSPGLAGASDTQYF.

The V and J genes are TRBV6-6 and TRBJ1-4; 7 nucleotides match TRBD1. The V gene's germline CDR1 is MNHNY and CDR2 SVGAGI (reference sequence). The CDR3 has 13 amino acids. With 5 bases clipped from V and 5 bases from J, the junction kept 2 bases outside the gene matches. The CDR3 spells CASSGGQNEKLFF. CDR3 sequence (DNA): TGTGCCAGCAGTGGGGGACAGAATGAAAAACTGTTTTTT.

The CDR3 is CASTMGRGEHIQYF. As DNA, the CDR3 is TGTGCCAGCACCATGGGGAGGGGAGAGCACATTCAGTACTTC. The V and J genes are TRBV5-4 and TRBJ2-4; 7 nucleotides agree with TRBD2. CDR1 and CDR2 from the germline V gene are SGHNT and YYREEE (reference sequence). The CDR3 totals 14 residues. Trimming took 6 bases from V and 8 from J; bases not matched to a gene: 11.

The rearrangement links TRBV5-4 to TRBJ2-1; D uncertain. The V gene lost 4 bases and the J gene lost 3 bases, with 8 bases spanning the gap. In germline, CDR1 is SGHNT, CDR2 YYREEE (reference sequence). The CDR3 loop spans 13 amino acids. The CDR3 region is CASSRDHYNEQFF. In nucleotides, the CDR3 is TGTGCCAGCAGCCGAGATCACTACAATGAGCAGTTCTTC.

This rearrangement joins TRBV15 to TRBJ2-3; TRBD1 agrees at 8 bases. Trimming took 8 bases from V and 2 from J; bases not matched to a gene: 6. Germline CDR1 reads LNHNV; CDR2 reads YYDKDF (reference sequence). This CDR3 is 14 amino acids long. The CDR3 spells CATRDRGPTDTQYF. CDR3 in DNA: TGTGCCACCCGAGACAGGGGTCCCACAGATACGCAGTATTTT.

The rearrangement joins TRBV4-1 to TRBJ2-7; 7 bases are a match to TRBD2. The CDR3 runs to 15 residues. Germline V gene data show CDR1 as MGHRA and CDR2 as YSYEKL. Unmatched junction bases numbered 9, after V lost 4 bases and J lost 3 bases. CDR3 residues: CASSPRGGRSYEQYF. CDR3 sequence (DNA): TGCGCCAGCAGCCCGCGGGGAGGGAGGAGCTACGAGCAGTACTTC.

The V gene is TRBV18, the J gene TRBJ2-7; 7 bases fit TRBD1. J lost 6 bases, V lost 5 bases, and 10 bases had no gene match. Germline values: CDR1 KGHSH, CDR2 LQKENI. The CDR3 loop spans 14 amino acids. CDR3 sequence (DNA): TGTGCCAGCTCAGGGGCCTTAACAGGGGCCGAGCAGTACTTC. Amino acid sequence: CASSGALTGAEQYF.

The gene calls are TRBV4-2 and TRBJ1-4; 9 bases are a match to TRBD1. Germline CDR1 LGHNA, CDR2 YNFKEQ. The CDR3 totals 17 residues. V lost 0 bases to trimming and J lost 3 bases; unmatched junction nucleotides: 5. The CDR3 region is CASSQDVGTGPNEKLFF. The DNA for the CDR3 is TGTGCCAGCAGCCAAGATGTAGGGACAGGGCCTAATGAAAAACTGTTTTTT.

The genes are TRBV5-1 and TRBJ2-7; a possible D gene is TRBD1 (6 bases). V lost 5 bases, J lost 0 bases, and 15 bases lay in between. CDR1 SGHRS and CDR2 YFSETQ come from the germline V gene. This CDR3 region has 15 residues. The CDR3 loop is CASRSGTTNSYEQYF. The CDR3 nucleotides read TGCGCCAGCAGGTCCGGGACAACTAACTCCTACGAGCAGTACTTC.

The V and J genes are TRBV4-3 and TRBJ2-1; a possible D gene is TRBD1 (5 bases). Germline V CDR1 and CDR2: LGHNA, YSLEER. The CDR3 has 15 residues. V lost 0 bases to trimming and J lost 4 bases, with 10 bases between them. In nucleotides, the CDR3 is TGCGCCAGCAGCCAAGAGTTGGGGCCATACAATGAGCAGTTCTTC. Encoded protein: CASSQELGPYNEQFF.

The CDR3 spells CASMGGSTDTQYF. The CDR3 nucleotides are TGTGCCAGCATGGGCGGGAGTACAGATACGCAGTATTTT. The chain is built from TRBV2 and TRBJ2-3; 7 bases align to TRBD2. J gave up 3 bases and V 7 bases, and 4 bases lay outside the gene matches. This CDR3 comprises 13 residues. Germline lookup yields CDR1 SNHLY and CDR2 FYNNEI.

The chain uses TRBV27 and TRBJ1-2; D perhaps matches TRBD1 (6 bases). V was clipped by 10 bases and J by 8 bases, with 29 bases between them. Per the germline V gene, CDR1 is MNHEY and CDR2 is SMNVEV (reference sequence). CDR3 size: 16 residues. The CDR3 region is CATPSGHAQLRRGYTF. In DNA, the CDR3 is TGTGCCACACCTTCGGGACATGCCCAGTTACGAAGGGGCTACACCTTC.

The V and J genes are TRBV28 and TRBJ1-5; D gene uncertain. Germline lookup yields CDR1 MDHEN and CDR2 SYDVKM. The ends were cut back, 8 bases at V and 0 bases at J, with 17 bases in the middle. CDR3 size: 16 residues. The CDR3 protein is CASQEIDSYSNQPQHF. The CDR3, as DNA: TGTGCCAGCCAGGAGATCGATTCTTATAGCAATCAGCCCCAGCATTTT.

This clone has just one count. The CDR3 DNA reads TGTGCCAGCCGGCCCTCGGTTCGTCATGAAAAACTGTTTTTT. The encoded protein is CASRPSVRHEKLFF. The chain links TRBV7-8 to TRBJ1-4; D not certain. The V gene lost 8 bases and the J gene lost 6 bases, with 16 bases spanning the gap. The CDR3 is made up of 14 amino acids. Germline-derived CDR1 and CDR2 are SGHVS and FQNEAQ.

J is TRBJ2-7 and V is TRBV7-9, with 7 positions matching TRBD2. Germline V gene data show CDR1 as SEHNR and CDR2 as FQNEAQ (reference sequence). The length of the CDR3 is 16 residues. V lost 6 bases and J lost 5; bases outside the gene matches: 16. The CDR3 loop reads CASSPRSAGTNHEQYF. In DNA, the CDR3 is TGTGCCAGCAGTCCCCGCAGTGCCGGGACTAACCACGAGCAGTACTTC. Based on the CDR3 plus reference TRBV7-9 and TRBJ2-7, the full variable domain is DTGVSQNPRHKITKRGQNVTFRCDPISEHNRLYWYRQTLGQGPEFLTYFQNEAQLEKSRLLSDRFSAERPKGSFSTLEIQRTEQGDSAMYLCASSPRSAGTNHEQYFGPGTRLTVT.

V gene TRBV5-4 combines with J gene TRBJ1-2, with no clear D. V was cut by 0 bases and J by 7 bases, with 13 bases left in between. The CDR3 is 14 residues long. Germline V gene lookup returns CDR1 SGHNT and CDR2 YYREEE (reference sequence). Written as DNA, the CDR3 is TGTGCCAGCAGCTTGGTGGTGGGAGCCGGTGGCTACACCTTC. Translated, it gives CASSLVVGAGGYTF.

The chain employs TRBV7-9 and TRBJ2-7; D possibly corresponds to TRBD1 (5 bases). The germline V and J ends were trimmed by 1 base and 6 bases, with 10 bases remaining between them. The CDR3 totals 13 residues. Germline CDR1 SEHNR, CDR2 FQNEAQ (reference sequence). The CDR3 reads CASSLGGSGEQYF. CDR3 DNA sequence: TGTGCCAGCAGCTTAGGGGGCTCGGGCGAGCAGTACTTC.

This chain connects TRBV6-1 to TRBJ2-5; the match to TRBD2 covers 9 bases. The CDR3 extends over 13 amino acids. J gave up 4 bases and V 6 bases, and 3 bases lay outside the gene matches. Per the germline V gene, CDR1 is MNHNS and CDR2 is SASEGT. CDR3 DNA: TGTGCCAGCAGGGATAGCGGGAGAGAGACCCAGTACTTC. Residues: CASRDSGRETQYF.

This chain links TRBV28 with TRBJ1-1; TRBD1 might be the D (6 bases). V lost 7 bases to trimming and J lost 1 base, with 16 bases between them. CDR1 is MDHEN and CDR2 is SYDVKM in the germline V gene. The CDR3 spans 15 residues. The CDR3 loop is CASTGGGRENTEAFF. CDR3 coding DNA: TGTGCCAGCACCGGCGGGGGGCGCGAGAACACTGAAGCTTTCTTT.

The chain has TRBV5-4 and TRBJ1-2, with D possibly TRBD1 on 6 matching bases. The CDR3 has 15 residues. Germline values: CDR1 SGHNT, CDR2 YYREEE (reference sequence). Trimming took off 4 bases at V and 0 bases at J, with 13 bases between the two ends. The DNA of the CDR3 is TGTGCCAGCAGCCTCCCGGACAGACCTAACTATGGCTACACCTTC. It encodes CASSLPDRPNYGYTF.

The J gene is TRBJ2-4, the V gene TRBV9; D gene unclear. The V end lost 0 bases, the J end lost 3 bases, and 16 bases lay between the germline ends. CDR3 size: 17 residues. The V gene's germline CDR1 is SGDLS and CDR2 YYNGEE. As DNA, the CDR3 is TGTGCCAGCAGCGTAGATGTCAGTTTGGATTACAAAAACATTCAGTACTTC. Its translation: CASSVDVSLDYKNIQYF.

V usage is TRBV7-2 and J usage is TRBJ1-3; possible D gene TRBD1, 5 bases. The CDR3 has 13 amino acids. V was pared by 4 bases and J by 7 bases, with 11 bases between. The germline V gene encodes CDR1 SGHTA and CDR2 FQGNSA. CDR3 nucleotide sequence: TGTGCCAGCAGCTCTCAGGGAGGGAACACCATATATTTT. The encoded protein is CASSSQGGNTIYF.

CDR3 protein: CASSLSPWGDQPQHF. CDR3 nucleotide sequence: TGTGCCAGCAGCCTGTCTCCGTGGGGCGATCAGCCCCAGCATTTT. The chain has TRBV5-6 and TRBJ1-5, with a weak D call TRBD1 (5 bases). The CDR3 spans 15 residues. Trimming stripped 4 bases from V and 5 bases from J, with 16 bases between. Germline values: CDR1 SGHDT, CDR2 YYEEEE.

The genes are TRBV28 and TRBJ2-1; D is perhaps TRBD2 (5 bases). Trimming removed 6 bases from V and 5 bases from J, with 17 bases in between. The CDR3 is 15 amino acids. CDR1 and CDR2 from the germline V gene are MDHEN and SYDVKM. In DNA, the CDR3 is TGTGCCAGCAGACCTAGAGGGTTCCCGAACAATGAGCAGTTCTTC. Protein sequence: CASRPRGFPNNEQFF.

CDR3 protein: CASSLARDYQFF. The CDR3, as DNA: TGTGCCAGCAGCTTAGCCCGGGACTACCAGTTCTTC. This rearrangement joins TRBV7-2 to TRBJ2-1; 7 bases agree with TRBD2. Trimming cost V 0 bases and J 13 bases; bases outside gene matches: 3. The CDR3 is 12 amino acids. CDR1 is SGHTA and CDR2 is FQGNSA in the germline V gene.

This chain links TRBV14 with TRBJ2-1; weak D call: TRBD1 (6 bases). V was cut by 4 bases and J by 10 bases, with 20 bases left in between. Germline V lookup: CDR1 SGHDN, CDR2 FVKESK. The CDR3 runs 15 residues. In DNA, the CDR3 is TGTGCCAGCAGCCCAGCAGGGGCTTCCCAGTGGGAGCAGTTCTTC. As protein: CASSPAGASQWEQFF.

This clone has only one observation. This rearrangement joins TRBV4-1 to TRBJ2-1, with TRBD2 as a possible D gene (5 bases). Germline V lookup: CDR1 MGHRA, CDR2 YSYEKL. The V end lost 0 bases, the J end lost 4 bases, and 25 bases lay between the germline ends. This CDR3 has 20 residues. This chain's CDR3 is CASSQDRRYRLEGRYNEQFF. CDR3 bases: TGCGCCAGCAGCCAAGATCGGCGCTATCGGCTAGAGGGTCGGTACAATGAGCAGTTCTTC.

This sequence joins TRBV27 and TRBJ2-1; D not certain. Germline CDR1 and CDR2: MNHEY and SMNVEV (reference sequence). Trimming removed 5 bases at V and 0 bases at J, with 14 bases between. The CDR3 is 16 residues long. In DNA form, the CDR3 reads TGTGCCAGCAGTACCCTGACACCATACTCCTACAATGAGCAGTTCTTC. Translation: CASSTLTPYSYNEQFF.

J is TRBJ1-5 and V is TRBV29-1, with D maybe TRBD1 (5 bases). Per the germline V gene, CDR1 is SQVTM and CDR2 is ANQGSEA. The ends were cut back, 6 bases at V and 4 bases at J, with 19 bases in the middle. The CDR3 spans 15 residues. In DNA form, the CDR3 reads TGCAGCGTAAATTGGGGATCAGGGCTAAATCAGCCCCAGCATTTT. Protein: CSVNWGSGLNQPQHF. Supplemented by reference TRBV29-1 and TRBJ1-5, the full variable domain reads SAVISQKPSRDICQRGTSLTIQCQVDSQVTMMFWYRQQPGQSLTLIATANQGSEATYESGFVIDKFPISRPNLTFSTLTVSNMSPEDSSIYLCSVNWGSGLNQPQHFGDGTRLSIL.